One sample yielded the 24 T cell receptor beta chains listed below, sequenced in a study of T cells after yellow fever vaccination. TCRdb recomputed calls from the 5' RACE reads with MiXCR, one row per CDR3 protein. The sample consists of nearly 300,000 distinct CDR3 sequences, approximately 8% of them appearing once. The material sequenced was CD4+ T cells sorted from PBMCs, taken 5 days after the yellow fever booster vaccination. The receptors shown here come from a man aged 18-30 years who received the YFV17D yellow fever vaccine.

This clonotype showed up just a few times. CDR3 DNA: TGTGCCAGCAGGGCCGAGCGGGGGGCTTACACCGGGGAGCTGTTTTTT. It specifies CASRAERGAYTGELFF. The chain recombines TRBV2 with TRBJ2-2; 9 positions agree with TRBD2. From germline, CDR1 is SNHLY and CDR2 FYNNEI. CDR3 length: 16 residues. J lost 3 bases, V lost 6 bases, and 8 bases had no gene match.

The J gene is TRBJ2-5, the V gene TRBV7-2; TRBD2 might be the D (5 bases). Germline V gives CDR1 SGHTA, CDR2 FQGNSA. Trimming cost V 1 base and J 2 bases, with 14 bases left between them. The CDR3 runs to 16 residues. The CDR3 is CASSLGISRDQETQYF. The CDR3, as DNA: TGTGCCAGCAGCTTAGGAATAAGTCGGGATCAAGAGACCCAGTACTTC.

At least ten counts were recorded for this clonotype. V is TRBV27 and J is TRBJ1-2; TRBD1 agrees at 9 bases. The CDR3 length is 16 residues. V dropped 4 bases and J dropped 4; count of bases not matched to a gene: 10. Germline values: CDR1 MNHEY, CDR2 SMNVEV (reference sequence). DNA of the CDR3: TGTGCCAGCAGTTCTTGGACAGGGGTCGATAGCTATGGCTACACCTTC. This translates into CASSSWTGVDSYGYTF.

This chain connects TRBV6-5 to TRBJ1-1; D is unresolved. The CDR3 length is 15 residues. Germline V gene lookup returns CDR1 MNHEY and CDR2 SVGAGI. V lost 4 bases and J 5 bases, leaving 17 bases between the germline ends. DNA of the CDR3: TGTGCCAGCAGTTTCAGACACTACCCGGGGACTGAAGCTTTCTTT. It encodes CASSFRHYPGTEAFF.

Here the CDR3 DNA reads TGCGCCAGCAGCCAAGATGTCGCCGGACAGGGCTATGGCTACACCTTC. This encodes CASSQDVAGQGYGYTF. This chain uses TRBV4-3 with TRBJ1-2; 8 nucleotides agree with TRBD1. Germline values: CDR1 LGHNA, CDR2 YSLEER. The CDR3 is 16 residues long. Losses at the gene ends were 0 bases for V and 4 bases for J; bases not matched to a gene: 7.

CDR3 residues: CATSRSGGLETQYF. The CDR3 bases are TGTGCCACCAGCAGATCTGGGGGCCTAGAGACCCAGTACTTC. The chain recombines TRBV15 with TRBJ2-5; a weak D match, TRBD1 (6 bases). Germline V gene lookup returns CDR1 LNHNV and CDR2 YYDKDF (reference sequence). This CDR3 region has 14 residues. Trimming pared 2 bases from V and 4 bases from J, leaving 11 bases between.

This rearrangement joins TRBV25-1 to TRBJ2-3, with D perhaps matching TRBD2 (6 bases). Trimming left V 8 bases short and J 0 bases short, with 12 bases between. This CDR3 region has 14 residues. Germline V lookup: CDR1 MGHDK, CDR2 SYGVNS. Here the CDR3 DNA reads TGTGCCAGCGCCTTGGGGAGGAGCACAGATACGCAGTATTTT. Translated, it gives CASALGRSTDTQYF.

The table lists this clonotype with a few counts. V usage is TRBV5-4 and J usage is TRBJ1-2; D gene uncertain. CDR3 length: 13 residues. The V and J ends lost 5 bases and 4 bases respectively, with 12 bases between them. CDR1 is SGHNT and CDR2 is YYREEE in the germline V gene (reference sequence). As DNA, the CDR3 is TGTGCCAGCAGTCCTCAAGAAAGCTATGGCTACACCTTC. It is translated as CASSPQESYGYTF. Based on the CDR3 plus reference TRBV5-4 and TRBJ1-2, the full variable domain is ETGVTQSPTHLIKTRGQQVTLRCSSQSGHNTVSWYQQALGQGPQFIFQYYREEENGRGNFPPRFSGLQFPNYSSELNVNALELDDSALYLCASSPQESYGYTFGSGTRLTVV.

This clonotype showed up just a few times. This chain connects TRBV11-2 to TRBJ2-2, with 8 bases lining up with TRBD2. Germline CDR1 SGHAT, CDR2 FQNNGV. The V and J ends lost 0 bases and 4 bases, in that order; junction bases with no gene match: 10. The CDR3 runs 18 residues. In nucleotides, the CDR3 is TGTGCCAGCAGCTTAGATCGTTGGCGGGGGGCTCTCACCGGGGAGCTGTTTTTT. Protein product: CASSLDRWRGALTGELFF.

As concerns this clonotype: The germline gene is not matched at one end of the junction; a read error may be the cause. The genes are TRBV18 and TRBJ1-1; D call uncertain. The CDR3 covers 15 residues. CDR1 is KGHSH, CDR2 LQKENI, per germline. DNA of the CDR3: TGTGCCAGCACACCCAGTAGCAGCTTGAACACTGAAGCTTTCTTT. Amino acid sequence: CASTPSSSLNTEAFF.

The rearrangement joins TRBV6-5 to TRBJ2-5; D gene uncertain. Germline lookup yields CDR1 MNHEY and CDR2 SVGAGI. The CDR3 length is 15 residues. V was trimmed by 6 bases and J by 1 base, leaving 15 bases between them. CDR3 in amino acids: CASRALWLTQETQYF. The CDR3 DNA follows: TGTGCCAGCAGAGCCCTTTGGCTCACCCAAGAGACCCAGTACTTC.

The chain recombines TRBV3-1 with TRBJ1-5; no reliable D call. Germline CDR1 LGHDT, CDR2 YNNKEL (reference sequence). The CDR3 has 15 residues. The germline V and J ends were trimmed by 1 base and 0 bases, with 7 bases remaining between them. The CDR3 DNA is TGTGCCAGCAGCCAAGGGGCCGTTAGCAATCAGCCCCAGCATTTT. As protein: CASSQGAVSNQPQHF. The whole variable domain, remainder taken from reference TRBV3-1 and TRBJ1-5, is DTAVSQTPKYLVTQMGNDKSIKCEQNLGHDTMYWYKQDSKKFLKIMFSYNNKELIINETVPNRFSPKSPDKAHLNLHINSLELGDSAVYFCASSQGAVSNQPQHFGDGTRLSIL.

The V and J genes are TRBV4-1 and TRBJ1-1; no definite D call. Per germline, CDR1 MGHRA and CDR2 YSYEKL. V lost 4 bases to trimming and J lost 0 bases, with 9 bases between them. The CDR3 contains 14 residues. CDR3 nucleotides: TGCGCCAGCAGCCGGGAGGGCCTGAACACTGAAGCTTTCTTT. The encoded protein is CASSREGLNTEAFF.

The V gene is TRBV20-1, the J gene TRBJ2-3; D unresolved. The germline V gene encodes CDR1 DFQATT and CDR2 SNEGSKA (reference sequence). The CDR3 totals 11 residues. V lost 1 base and J 6 bases, leaving 5 bases between the germline ends. The DNA of the CDR3 is TGCAGTGCTAGAGCCTATGATACGCAGTATTTT. Its translation is CSARAYDTQYF.

Only a few counts were recorded for this clonotype. This likely comes from a read error, as the CDR3 has no conserved phenylalanine or tryptophan at its end. The DNA is left out, because the CDR3 cannot be placed on it with certainty; the CDR3 is given as TCRdb lists it. V gene TRBV18 combines with J gene TRBJ2-3; TRBD1, the D gene given by the table, was not confirmed from the DNA. Per germline, CDR1 KGHSH and CDR2 LQKENI. The CDR3 extends over 12 residues, inclusive of both ends. CDR3 residues: CASSLSGDPYLL.

There are a few counts of this clonotype. The chain recombines TRBV7-2 with TRBJ2-7; TRBD2 is a possible D gene (5 bases). The CDR3 extends over 15 amino acids. Germline CDR1 reads SGHTA; CDR2 reads FQGNSA. Trimming took 2 bases from V and 9 from J, leaving 20 bases between them. Written as DNA, the CDR3 is TGTGCCAGCAGCTTACGGCCCCGCGGGCACCCCGGGCAGTACTTC. Residues: CASSLRPRGHPGQYF.

The CDR3 is CASSQRTSGGSGELFF. The CDR3 DNA reads as TGTGCCAGCAGCCAAAGGACTAGCGGGGGATCCGGGGAGCTGTTTTTT. The chain links TRBV7-9 to TRBJ2-2, with 13 bases that match TRBD2. There are 16 residues in the CDR3. Germline V gene data show CDR1 as SEHNR and CDR2 as FQNEAQ (reference sequence). V shed 5 bases, J shed 6 bases, and the junction held 6 bases outside the gene matches.

This clonotype was observed many times. V gene TRBV5-1 combines with J gene TRBJ1-2; 9 bases are shared with TRBD1. V shed 4 bases, J shed 8 bases, and the junction held 12 bases outside the gene matches. Germline-derived CDR1 and CDR2 are SGHRS and YFSETQ. The CDR3 sequence is 15 residues long. CDR3: CASSQVPGQGGGYTF. CDR3 in DNA: TGCGCCAGCAGCCAAGTTCCGGGACAGGGTGGCGGCTACACCTTC.

Many counts were recorded for this clonotype. The rearrangement joins TRBV4-1 to TRBJ2-5, with a tentative D call TRBD1 (6 bases). This CDR3 is 14 amino acids long. V gave up 4 bases and J gave up 4 bases, with 13 bases separating them. Per the germline V gene, CDR1 is MGHRA and CDR2 is YSYEKL. The CDR3 nucleotides read TGCGCCAGCAGCCCGACCAGAGGGGGAGAGACCCAGTACTTC. Translation: CASSPTRGGETQYF.

This clonotype showed up just a few times. CDR3 nucleotide sequence: TGCAGTGCTAGAGATGGGGGACTGATAATAGATACGCAGTATTTT. This sequence encodes CSARDGGLIIDTQYF. This rearrangement joins TRBV20-1 to TRBJ2-3; weak D call: TRBD2 (6 bases). CDR3 length: 15 residues. Germline V lookup: CDR1 DFQATT, CDR2 SNEGSKA (reference sequence). Trimming took 0 bases from V and 5 from J, leaving 15 bases between them.

This clonotype was picked up a small number of times. V and J are TRBV10-3 and TRBJ2-5, with TRBD2 as a possible D gene (6 bases). V shed 0 bases and J shed 4 bases, with 15 bases lying between them. The CDR3 totals 16 residues. Germline values: CDR1 ENHRY, CDR2 SYGVKD. CDR3 amino acids: CAISESGGTGRETQYF. The CDR3 nucleotides read TGTGCCATCAGTGAGTCGGGAGGTACCGGACGAGAGACCCAGTACTTC.

V and J are TRBV7-2 and TRBJ2-1; a weak D match, TRBD1 (6 bases). In germline, CDR1 is SGHTA, CDR2 FQGNSA. The CDR3 contains 15 residues. With 2 bases removed from V and 4 bases from J, the gap between germline ends came to 12 bases. The CDR3 protein is CASSLLRGRYNEQFF. The CDR3 nucleotides are TGTGCCAGCAGCTTACTCAGGGGTCGTTACAATGAGCAGTTCTTC.

At least ten counts were recorded for this clonotype. V gene TRBV18 combines with J gene TRBJ2-4; unclear D gene. The CDR3 is made up of 15 amino acids. Germline V gene data show CDR1 as KGHSH and CDR2 as LQKENI. Trimming left V 0 bases short and J 8 bases short, with 14 bases between. The CDR3: CASSPPSRVSDIQYF. CDR3 in DNA: TGTGCCAGCTCACCACCGTCCCGCGTTTCAGACATTCAGTACTTC.

Ten or more counts support this clonotype. The gene calls are TRBV7-9 and TRBJ1-4, with 7 bases fitting TRBD1. V shed 4 bases, J shed 8 bases, and the junction held 10 bases outside the gene matches. CDR1 is SEHNR, CDR2 FQNEAQ, per germline (reference sequence). This CDR3 has 15 residues. In DNA form, the CDR3 reads TGTGCCAGCAGCTCACTAGGGGGCCTGTTCGAAAAACTGTTTTTT. Its translation is CASSSLGGLFEKLFF.